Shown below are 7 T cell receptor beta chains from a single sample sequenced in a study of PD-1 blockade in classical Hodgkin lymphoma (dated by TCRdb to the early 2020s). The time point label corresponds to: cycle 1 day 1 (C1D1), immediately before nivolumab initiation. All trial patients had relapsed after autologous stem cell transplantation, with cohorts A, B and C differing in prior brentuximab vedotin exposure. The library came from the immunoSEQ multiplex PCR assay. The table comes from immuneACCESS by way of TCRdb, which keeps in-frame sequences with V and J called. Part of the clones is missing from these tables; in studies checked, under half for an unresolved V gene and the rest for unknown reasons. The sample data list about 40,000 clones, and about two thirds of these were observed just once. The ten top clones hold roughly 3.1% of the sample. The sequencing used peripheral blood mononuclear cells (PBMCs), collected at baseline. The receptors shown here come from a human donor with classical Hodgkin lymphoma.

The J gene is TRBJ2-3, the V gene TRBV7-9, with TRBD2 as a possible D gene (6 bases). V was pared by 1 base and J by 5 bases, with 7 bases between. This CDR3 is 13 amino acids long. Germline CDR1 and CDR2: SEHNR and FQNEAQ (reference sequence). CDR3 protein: CASSLDGGDTQYF. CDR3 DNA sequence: TGTGCCAGCAGCTTAGACGGGGGAGATACGCAGTATTTT.

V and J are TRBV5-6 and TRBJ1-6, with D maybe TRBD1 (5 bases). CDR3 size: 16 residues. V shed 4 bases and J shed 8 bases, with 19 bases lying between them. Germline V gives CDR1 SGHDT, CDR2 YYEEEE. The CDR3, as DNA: TGTGCCAGCAGCCCCGGGACCAGATTGGGGGATTCACCCCTCCACTTT. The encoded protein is CASSPGTRLGDSPLHF. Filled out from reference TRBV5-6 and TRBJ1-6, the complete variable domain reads DAGVTQSPTHLIKTRGQQVTLRCSPKSGHDTVSWYQQALGQGPQFIFQYYEEEERQRGNFPDRFSGHQFPNYSSELNVNALLLGDSALYLCASSPGTRLGDSPLHFGNGTRLTVT.

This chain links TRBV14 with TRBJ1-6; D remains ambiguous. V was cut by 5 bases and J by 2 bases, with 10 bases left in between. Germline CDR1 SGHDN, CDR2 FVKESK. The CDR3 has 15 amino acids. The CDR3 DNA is TGTGCCAGCAGCATCGTAGGAACCTATAATTCACCCCTCCACTTT. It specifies CASSIVGTYNSPLHF.

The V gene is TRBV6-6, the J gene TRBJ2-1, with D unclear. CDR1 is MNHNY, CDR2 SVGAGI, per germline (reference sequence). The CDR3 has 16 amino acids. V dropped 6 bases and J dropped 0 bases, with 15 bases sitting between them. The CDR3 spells CASSPRRLSSYNEQFF. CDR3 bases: TGTGCCAGCAGCCCCAGGCGGCTGAGCTCCTACAATGAGCAGTTCTTC.

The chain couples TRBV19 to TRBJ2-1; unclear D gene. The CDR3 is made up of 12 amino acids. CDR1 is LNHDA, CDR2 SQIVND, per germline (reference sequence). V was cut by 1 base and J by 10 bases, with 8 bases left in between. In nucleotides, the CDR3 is TGTGCCAGTAGTATAGGGGCCGCCGAGCAGTTCTTC. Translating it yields CASSIGAAEQFF.

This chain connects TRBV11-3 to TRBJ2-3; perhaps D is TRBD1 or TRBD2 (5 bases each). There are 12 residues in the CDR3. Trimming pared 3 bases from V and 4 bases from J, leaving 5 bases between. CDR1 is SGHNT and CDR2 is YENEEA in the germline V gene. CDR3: CASSLGADTQYF. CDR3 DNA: TGTGCCAGCAGCTTGGGGGCAGATACGCAGTATTTT.

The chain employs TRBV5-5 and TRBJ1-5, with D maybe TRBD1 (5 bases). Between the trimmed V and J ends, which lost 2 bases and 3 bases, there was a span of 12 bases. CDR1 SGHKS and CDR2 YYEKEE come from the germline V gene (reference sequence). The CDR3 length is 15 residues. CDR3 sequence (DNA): TGTGCCAGCAGCTTTGGGGCTGCTTACAATCAGCCCCAGCATTTT. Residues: CASSFGAAYNQPQHF.